This T cell receptor (beta chain) was recovered during a study of a mutant IDH1 vaccine in newly diagnosed glioma. This CDR3 contains 13 residues. Germline V CDR1 and CDR2: SSHAT, FNYEAQ (reference sequence). Produced via immunoSEQ multiplex PCR; TCRdb's table is partial and in-frame only. This table has some 95,000 clones, roughly 75% appearing once. The time point was: baseline, week 1 (first vaccination visit). Documented treatment: pre-vaccination baseline after standard-of-care therapy. The sequence was collected from a man aged 40-50 years with glioma. The V call is TRBV7-7, the J call TRBJ2-6, with 8 bases that match TRBD1. The material sequenced was PBMCs, taken from a glioma patient treated with radiotherapy, temozolomide or both. CDR3 coding DNA: TGTGCTACCAGGGGGCCTGGGGCCAACGTCCTGACTTTC. The encoded protein is CATRGPGANVLTF.